What follows describes a single TCR beta chain. The antigen is unknown. Sequencing was performed with immunoSEQ multiplex PCR; in TCRdb, only in-frame clones are kept and a portion is missing. This sample has 74,000 or so clones, with more than 75% found just once. The data are from a study of T cell responses to AZD1222 COVID-19 vaccine. Study-level information: Analysis merged second doses at about 4 or about 12 weeks. Whole-study findings and limits: Spike-specific TCR depth and breadth grew after two AZD1222 doses. Just five or six AZD1222 recipients tested seropositive at baseline. The repertoires were collected only after the peak T cell response.

The J segment lost 3 bases and the V segment lost 5 bases, leaving 7 bases of the junction unmatched. The CDR3 covers 15 residues. Per germline, CDR1 SGDLS and CDR2 YYNGEE. The clonotype was recovered from an adult in good health. The J gene is TRBJ1-3, the V gene TRBV9, with TRBD1 matching 8 bases. Specimen: peripheral blood, collected on day 0 of AZD1222 vaccination. The CDR3 is CASSGDRGLGNTIYF. The CDR3 DNA sequence: TGTGCCAGCAGTGGCGACAGGGGCCTTGGAAACACCATATATTTT.